Reported below is one T cell receptor (beta chain). Antigen specificity is unknown. Amplification of TCR beta CDR3 regions was performed using RNA transcripts as template. TCR CDR3 regions were first amplified by RT-PCR with HTBI primers. TCRdb re-analysed the multiplex PCR reads in MiXCR, keeping a single row per CDR3 protein. The sample has some 500,000 distinct CDR3 sequences, around 22% seen once. The data originate from a study of T cells in Graves' hyperthyroidism and ophthalmopathy. Study outcomes and limitations: Among thyroid clonotypes expanded above 0.001, most also appeared in blood.

The CDR3 runs 14 residues. Trimming cost V 5 bases and J 1 base; bases outside gene matches: 3. Looked up from germline, CDR1 is SQVTM and CDR2 is ANQGSEA. The cohort's ophthalmopathy patients, a group with duration under 3 months, had a Clinical Activity Score of at least 3 and a NOSPECS grade of at least 4. Fresh peripheral blood, roughly 10 ml, was the source of the PBMCs. This clonotype was sampled from a woman aged 25 to 45 with Graves' ophthalmopathy. The chain carries TRBV29-1 and TRBJ2-2, with TRBD1 identical over 8 bases. The specimen was blood. This CDR3 reads CSVHGTGNTGELFF. CDR3 bases: TGCAGCGTTCACGGGACAGGGAACACCGGGGAGCTGTTTTTT.